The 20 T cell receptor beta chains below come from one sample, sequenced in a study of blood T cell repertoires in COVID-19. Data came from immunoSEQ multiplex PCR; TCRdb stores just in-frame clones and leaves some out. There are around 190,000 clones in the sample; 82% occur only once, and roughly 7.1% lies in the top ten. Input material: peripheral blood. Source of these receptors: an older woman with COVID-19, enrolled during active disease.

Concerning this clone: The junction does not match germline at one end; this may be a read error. The CDR3, as DNA: TGTGCTAGCAGCCCAGGACTAGCGGAGACCCAGTACTTC. It specifies CASSPGLAETQYF. The rearrangement links TRBV7-7 to TRBJ2-5; TRBD2 agrees at 9 bases. CDR3 length: 13 residues. From germline, CDR1 is SSHAT and CDR2 FNYEAQ (reference sequence).

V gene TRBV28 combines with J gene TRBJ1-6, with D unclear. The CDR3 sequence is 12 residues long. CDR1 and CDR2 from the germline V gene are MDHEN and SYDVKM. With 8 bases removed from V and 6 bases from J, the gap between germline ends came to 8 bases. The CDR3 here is CASVGVNSPLHF. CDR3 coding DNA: TGTGCCAGCGTCGGGGTTAATTCACCCCTCCACTTT.

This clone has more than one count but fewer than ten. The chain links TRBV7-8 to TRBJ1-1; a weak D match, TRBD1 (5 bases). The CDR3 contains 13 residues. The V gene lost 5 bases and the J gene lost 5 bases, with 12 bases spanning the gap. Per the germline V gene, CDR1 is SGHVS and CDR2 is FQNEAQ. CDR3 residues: CASSPMGGTEAFF. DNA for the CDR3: TGTGCCAGCAGCCCAATGGGGGGGACTGAAGCTTTCTTT.

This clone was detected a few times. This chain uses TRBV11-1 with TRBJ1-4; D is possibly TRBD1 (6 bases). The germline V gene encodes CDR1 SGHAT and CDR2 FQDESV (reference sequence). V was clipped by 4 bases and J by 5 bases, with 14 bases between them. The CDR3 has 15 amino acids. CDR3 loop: CASSSGDKTNEKLFF. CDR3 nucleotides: TGTGCCAGCAGCTCAGGGGACAAGACCAATGAAAAACTGTTTTTT.

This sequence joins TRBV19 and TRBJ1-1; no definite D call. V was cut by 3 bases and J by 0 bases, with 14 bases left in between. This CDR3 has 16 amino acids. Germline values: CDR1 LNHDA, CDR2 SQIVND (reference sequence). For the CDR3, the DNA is TGTGCCAGTAGTATTGGGAGAGGACGGATGAACACTGAAGCTTTCTTT. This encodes CASSIGRGRMNTEAFF.

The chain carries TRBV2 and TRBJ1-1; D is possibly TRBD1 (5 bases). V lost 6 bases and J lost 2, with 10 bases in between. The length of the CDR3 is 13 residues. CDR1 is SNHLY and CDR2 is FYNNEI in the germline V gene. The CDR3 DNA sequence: TGTGCCAGCAGAGGGGATTACAACACTGAAGCTTTCTTT. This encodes CASRGDYNTEAFF.

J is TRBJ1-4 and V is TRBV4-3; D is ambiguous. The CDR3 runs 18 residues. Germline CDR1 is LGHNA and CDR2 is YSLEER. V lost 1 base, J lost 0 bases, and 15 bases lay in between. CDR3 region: CASSQGVDLLATNEKLFF. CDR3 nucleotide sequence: TGCGCCAGCAGCCAAGGCGTCGATCTTCTTGCAACTAATGAAAAACTGTTTTTT.

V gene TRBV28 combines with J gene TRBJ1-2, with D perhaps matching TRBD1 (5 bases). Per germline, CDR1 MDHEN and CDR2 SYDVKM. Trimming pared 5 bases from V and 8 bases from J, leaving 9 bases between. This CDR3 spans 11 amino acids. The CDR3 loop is CASSRTTGYTF. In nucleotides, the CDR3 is TGTGCCAGCAGTCGGACAACAGGCTACACCTTC.

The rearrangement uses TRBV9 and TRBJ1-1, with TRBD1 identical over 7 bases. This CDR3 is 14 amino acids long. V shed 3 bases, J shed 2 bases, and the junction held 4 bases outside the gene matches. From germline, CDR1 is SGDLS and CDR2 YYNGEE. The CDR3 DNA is TGTGCCAGCAGCGCGAGACAGGGTAACACTGAAGCTTTCTTT. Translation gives CASSARQGNTEAFF. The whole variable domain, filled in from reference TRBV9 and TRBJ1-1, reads DSGVTQTPKHLITATGQRVTLRCSPRSGDLSVYWYQQSLDQGLQFLIQYYNGEERAKGNILERFSAQQFPDLHSELNLSSLELGDSALYFCASSARQGNTEAFFGQGTRLTVV.

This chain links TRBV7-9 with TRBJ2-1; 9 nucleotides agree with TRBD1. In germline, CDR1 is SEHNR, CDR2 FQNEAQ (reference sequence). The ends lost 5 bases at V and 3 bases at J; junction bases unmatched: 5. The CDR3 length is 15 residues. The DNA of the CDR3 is TGTGCCAGCAGCCCCGGGACAGGGAACTACAATGAGCAGTTCTTC. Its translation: CASSPGTGNYNEQFF.

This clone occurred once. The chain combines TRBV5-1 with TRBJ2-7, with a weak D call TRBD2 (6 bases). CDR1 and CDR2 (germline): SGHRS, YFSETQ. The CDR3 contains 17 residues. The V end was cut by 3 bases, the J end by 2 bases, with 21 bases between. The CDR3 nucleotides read TGCGCCAGCAGCTCTAACAGGAGAGCGGGCCAGGCCTACGAGCAGTACTTC. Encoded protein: CASSSNRRAGQAYEQYF. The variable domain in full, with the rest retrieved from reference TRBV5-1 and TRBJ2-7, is KAGVTQTPRYLIKTRGQQVTLSCSPISGHRSVSWYQQTPGQGLQFLFEYFSETQRNKGNFPGRFSGRQFSNSRSEMNVSTLELGDSALYLCASSSNRRAGQAYEQYFGPGTRLTVT.

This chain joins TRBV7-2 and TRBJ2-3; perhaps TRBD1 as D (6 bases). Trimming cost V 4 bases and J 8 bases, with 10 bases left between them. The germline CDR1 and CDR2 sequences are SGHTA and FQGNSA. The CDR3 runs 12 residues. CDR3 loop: CASSSTGSTQYF. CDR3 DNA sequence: TGTGCCAGCAGCTCCACAGGGAGTACGCAGTATTTT.

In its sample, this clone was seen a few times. In DNA, the CDR3 is TGTGCCAGCAGTCCCACGACAGGGCGTTCACCCCTCCACTTT. This sequence encodes CASSPTTGRSPLHF. The chain uses TRBV28 and TRBJ1-6, with 7 bases lining up with TRBD1. Germline-derived CDR1 and CDR2 are MDHEN and SYDVKM. The ends lost 5 bases at V and 9 bases at J; junction bases unmatched: 7. The CDR3 is 14 residues long.

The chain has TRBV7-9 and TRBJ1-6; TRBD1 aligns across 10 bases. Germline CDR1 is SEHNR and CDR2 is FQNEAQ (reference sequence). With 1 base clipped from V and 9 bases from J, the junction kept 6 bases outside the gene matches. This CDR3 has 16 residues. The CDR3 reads CASSLVMGTGVSPLHF. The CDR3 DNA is TGTGCCAGCAGCTTAGTTATGGGGACAGGGGTTTCACCCCTCCACTTT.

CDR3 nucleotides: TGTGCCAGCAGTCGCAGTAGGGGCGGTGAGTCACCCCTCCACTTT. Protein sequence: CASSRSRGGESPLHF. The chain has TRBV6-6 and TRBJ1-6; the D gene is possibly TRBD1 (5 bases). CDR3 length: 15 amino acids. The ends were cut back, 5 bases at V and 10 bases at J, with 18 bases in the middle. CDR1 and CDR2 from the germline V gene are MNHNY and SVGAGI (reference sequence).

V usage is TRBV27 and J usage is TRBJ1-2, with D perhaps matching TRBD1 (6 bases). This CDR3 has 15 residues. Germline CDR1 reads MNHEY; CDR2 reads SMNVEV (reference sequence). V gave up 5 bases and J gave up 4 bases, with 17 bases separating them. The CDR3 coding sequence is TGTGCCAGCAGTCCAGTGGGGGGGCCTGGCTATGGCTACACCTTC. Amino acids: CASSPVGGPGYGYTF.

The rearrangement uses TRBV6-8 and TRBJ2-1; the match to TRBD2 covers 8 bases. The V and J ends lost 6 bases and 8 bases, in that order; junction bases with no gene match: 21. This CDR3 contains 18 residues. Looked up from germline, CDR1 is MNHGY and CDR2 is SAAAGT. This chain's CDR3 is CASRIGTVVRLARDEQFF. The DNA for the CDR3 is TGTGCCAGCAGAATCGGGACGGTTGTAAGACTAGCGAGGGATGAGCAGTTCTTC.

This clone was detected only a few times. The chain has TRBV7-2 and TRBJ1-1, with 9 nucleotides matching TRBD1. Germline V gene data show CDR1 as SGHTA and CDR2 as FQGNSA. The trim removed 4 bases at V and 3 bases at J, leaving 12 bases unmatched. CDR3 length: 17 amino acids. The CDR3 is CASSSGQGRISDTEAFF. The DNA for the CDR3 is TGTGCCAGCAGCTCGGGACAGGGTAGGATTTCTGACACTGAAGCTTTCTTT.

The CDR3 loop reads CASSDGQGQTREQYF. The CDR3 DNA reads TGTGCCAGTAGTGACGGACAGGGGCAGACGAGGGAGCAGTACTTC. The chain carries TRBV19 and TRBJ2-7; 9 bases fit TRBD1. The germline gives CDR1 LNHDA, CDR2 SQIVND (reference sequence). There are 15 residues in the CDR3. V shed 5 bases, J shed 7 bases, and the junction held 12 bases outside the gene matches.

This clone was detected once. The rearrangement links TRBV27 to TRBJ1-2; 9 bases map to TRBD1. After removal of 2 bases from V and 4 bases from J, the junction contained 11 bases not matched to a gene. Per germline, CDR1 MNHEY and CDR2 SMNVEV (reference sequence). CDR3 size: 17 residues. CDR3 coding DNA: TGTGCCAGCAGTTTAGTGGGACAGGGTGTATACGTCTATGGCTACACCTTC. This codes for CASSLVGQGVYVYGYTF.